What follows are 14 T cell receptor beta chains derived from one specimen sequenced in a study of blood T cell dynamics during melanoma immunotherapy. Assay used: immunoSEQ multiplex PCR; TCRdb lists only in-frame clones, some missing. This sample has 7,500 to 10,000 clones, with nearly 90% found just once. As for time point: week 3, after first cycle of checkpoint inhibitor. The sample consisted of blood, taken from a patient treated with checkpoint blockade. The origin of the receptors is a human donor with melanoma.

This clone was observed once. V is TRBV28 and J is TRBJ1-3, with D perhaps TRBD1 (5 bases). V was pared by 8 bases and J by 2 bases, with 13 bases between. This CDR3 region has 14 residues. Germline V gene data show CDR1 as MDHEN and CDR2 as SYDVKM. Here the CDR3 reads CASLRGAAGNTIYF. As DNA, the CDR3 is TGTGCCAGCTTGCGAGGGGCTGCTGGAAACACCATATATTTT.

The V and J genes are TRBV7-8 and TRBJ2-7; the D gene could be TRBD1 or TRBD2 (6 bases each). Germline values: CDR1 SGHVS, CDR2 FQNEAQ. V lost 5 bases to trimming and J lost 2 bases, with 10 bases between them. This CDR3 has 13 amino acids. Here the CDR3 reads CASSLRGPYEQYF. The CDR3 DNA is TGTGCCAGCAGCCTCCGGGGGCCCTACGAGCAGTACTTC.

In its sample, this clone was seen once. The V and J genes are TRBV4-3 and TRBJ2-2; the match to TRBD1 covers 7 bases. The CDR3 has 17 amino acids. The ends lost 1 base at V and 1 base at J; junction bases unmatched: 6. CDR1 and CDR2 from the germline V gene are LGHNA and YSLEER. In DNA, the CDR3 is TGCGCCAGCAGCCAAGCCCCCGGGACAGTGAACACCGGGGAGCTGTTTTTT. Its protein product is CASSQAPGTVNTGELFF.

This chain connects TRBV2 to TRBJ1-1; D uncertain. V lost 5 bases to trimming and J lost 4 bases, with 11 bases between them. Germline CDR1 reads SNHLY; CDR2 reads FYNNEI. The CDR3 spans 13 residues. The CDR3 loop is CASSSKGGTEAFF. The CDR3 DNA reads as TGTGCCAGCAGTTCCAAGGGAGGCACTGAAGCTTTCTTT.

This rearrangement joins TRBV5-1 to TRBJ2-6; 12 bases match TRBD1. The CDR3 sequence is 17 residues long. V dropped 5 bases and J dropped 2; count of bases not matched to a gene: 5. CDR1 SGHRS and CDR2 YFSETQ come from the germline V gene. The CDR3 protein is CASRSGTGGAGANVLTF. Written as DNA, the CDR3 is TGCGCCAGCAGGTCCGGGACAGGGGGCGCTGGGGCCAACGTCCTGACTTTC. Full variable domain (rest looked up from reference TRBV5-1 and TRBJ2-6): KAGVTQTPRYLIKTRGQQVTLSCSPISGHRSVSWYQQTPGQGLQFLFEYFSETQRNKGNFPGRFSGRQFSNSRSEMNVSTLELGDSALYLCASRSGTGGAGANVLTFGAGSRLTVL.

V usage is TRBV10-3 and J usage is TRBJ1-1; 8 positions match TRBD1. The CDR3 has 17 amino acids. The J segment lost 1 base and the V segment lost 3 bases, leaving 10 bases of the junction unmatched. Germline lookup yields CDR1 ENHRY and CDR2 SYGVKD. CDR3 in amino acids: CAISDQGAIATNTEAFF. The DNA of the CDR3 is TGTGCCATCAGTGATCAGGGGGCCATCGCCACGAACACTGAAGCTTTCTTT.

The CDR3 is CASSLTHGELFF. Here the CDR3 DNA reads TGTGCCAGCAGCCTCACGCACGGGGAGCTGTTTTTT. The J gene is TRBJ2-2, the V gene TRBV28, with unresolved D. The V and J ends lost 6 bases and 7 bases respectively, with 9 bases between them. CDR3 length: 12 residues. Looked up from germline, CDR1 is MDHEN and CDR2 is SYDVKM.

This clone was detected only once. The rearrangement joins TRBV6-6 to TRBJ1-2, with unresolved D. Trimming took 7 bases from V and 6 from J, leaving 18 bases between them. CDR3 length: 14 residues. Germline loops: CDR1 MNHNY, CDR2 SVGAGI (reference sequence). CDR3 region: CASTTSSRGHGYTF. CDR3 DNA sequence: TGTGCCAGCACCACGTCATCCCGCGGGCATGGCTACACCTTC.

CDR3 DNA sequence: TGTGCCAGCAGCTTAGGGGCCAAAGAGACCCAGTACTTC. It codes for CASSLGAKETQYF. This sequence joins TRBV7-2 and TRBJ2-5, with D unresolved. Trimming stripped 1 base from V and 3 bases from J, with 6 bases between. The CDR3 has 13 residues. Germline V lookup: CDR1 SGHTA, CDR2 FQGNSA.

The rearrangement joins TRBV5-1 to TRBJ1-2, with D possibly TRBD1 on 5 matching bases. The germline gives CDR1 SGHRS, CDR2 YFSETQ. The V end lost 4 bases, the J end lost 1 base, and 11 bases lay between the germline ends. This CDR3 has 14 residues. For the CDR3, the DNA is TGCGCCAGCAGCCCCGATGGGGGTAACTATGGCTACACCTTC. Its protein product is CASSPDGGNYGYTF.

The gene calls are TRBV2 and TRBJ2-5; a weak D match, TRBD1 (6 bases). Gene TRBJ2-7 matches the end of the DNA better, so the J call may be wrong. CDR3 length equals 15 residues. CDR1 is SNHLY, CDR2 FYNNEI, per germline. The CDR3 nucleotides read TGTGCCAGCCAATGGGCTGACAGGATTAGCTACGAGCAGTACTTC. Residues: CASQWADRISYEQYF.

This clone has a handful of counts. V gene TRBV5-6 combines with J gene TRBJ1-1; 8 bases are a match to TRBD1. From germline, CDR1 is SGHDT and CDR2 YYEEEE. V lost 5 bases and J lost 9; bases outside the gene matches: 12. The CDR3 sequence is 14 residues long. The CDR3 region is CASRRTGQGIKAFF. The CDR3 DNA follows: TGTGCCAGCAGGAGAACAGGACAGGGTATTAAAGCTTTCTTT.

The chain links TRBV19 to TRBJ2-5; no reliable D call. The J call could be wrong; TRBJ2-7 is a better fit for the DNA end. The CDR3 has 13 amino acids. Looked up from germline, CDR1 is LNHDA and CDR2 is SQIVND (reference sequence). CDR3 in DNA: TGTGCCAGTAGTAGCGGTGGGGCCTACGAGCAGTACTTC. It yields the protein CASSSGGAYEQYF.

The chain combines TRBV6-6 with TRBJ1-5; maybe TRBD1 (5 bases). This CDR3 has 14 residues. With 6 bases removed from V and 3 bases from J, the gap between germline ends came to 12 bases. Germline CDR1 is MNHNY and CDR2 is SVGAGI (reference sequence). CDR3 coding DNA: TGTGCCAGCAGACTGCAGGGAGTCAATCAGCCCCAGCATTTT. It translates to CASRLQGVNQPQHF.